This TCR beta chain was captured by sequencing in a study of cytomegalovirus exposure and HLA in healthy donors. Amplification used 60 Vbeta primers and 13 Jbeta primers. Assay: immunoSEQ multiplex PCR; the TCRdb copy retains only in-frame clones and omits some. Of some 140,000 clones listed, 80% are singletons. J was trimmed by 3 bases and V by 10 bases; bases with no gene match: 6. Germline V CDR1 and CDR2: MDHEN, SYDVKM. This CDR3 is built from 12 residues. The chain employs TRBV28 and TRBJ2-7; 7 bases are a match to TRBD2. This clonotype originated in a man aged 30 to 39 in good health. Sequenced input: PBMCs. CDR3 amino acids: CATQGLIYEQYF. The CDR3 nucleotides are TGTGCCACCCAGGGACTAATCTACGAGCAGTACTTC. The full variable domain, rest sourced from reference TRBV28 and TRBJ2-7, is DVKVTQSSRYLVKRTGEKVFLECVQDMDHENMFWYRQDPGLGLRLIYFSYDVKMKEKGDIPEGYSVSREKKERFSLILESASTNQTSMYLCATQGLIYEQYFGPGTRLTVT.